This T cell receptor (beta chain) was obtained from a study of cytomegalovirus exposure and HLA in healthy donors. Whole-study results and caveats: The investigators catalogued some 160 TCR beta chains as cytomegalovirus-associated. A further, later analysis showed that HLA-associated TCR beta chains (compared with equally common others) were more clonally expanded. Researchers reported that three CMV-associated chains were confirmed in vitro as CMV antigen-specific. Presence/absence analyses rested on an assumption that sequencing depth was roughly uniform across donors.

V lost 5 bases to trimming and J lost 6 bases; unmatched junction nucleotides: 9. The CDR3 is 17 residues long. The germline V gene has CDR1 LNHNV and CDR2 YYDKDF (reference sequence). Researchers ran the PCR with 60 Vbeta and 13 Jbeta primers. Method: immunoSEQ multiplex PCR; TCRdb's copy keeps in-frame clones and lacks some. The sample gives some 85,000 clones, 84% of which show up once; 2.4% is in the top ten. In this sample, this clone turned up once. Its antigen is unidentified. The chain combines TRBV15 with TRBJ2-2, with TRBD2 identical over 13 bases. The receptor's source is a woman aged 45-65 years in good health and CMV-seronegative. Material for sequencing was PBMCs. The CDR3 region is CATSAGLAGHNAGELFF. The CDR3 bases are TGTGCCACCAGCGCGGGACTAGCGGGGCACAATGCCGGGGAGCTGTTTTTT.